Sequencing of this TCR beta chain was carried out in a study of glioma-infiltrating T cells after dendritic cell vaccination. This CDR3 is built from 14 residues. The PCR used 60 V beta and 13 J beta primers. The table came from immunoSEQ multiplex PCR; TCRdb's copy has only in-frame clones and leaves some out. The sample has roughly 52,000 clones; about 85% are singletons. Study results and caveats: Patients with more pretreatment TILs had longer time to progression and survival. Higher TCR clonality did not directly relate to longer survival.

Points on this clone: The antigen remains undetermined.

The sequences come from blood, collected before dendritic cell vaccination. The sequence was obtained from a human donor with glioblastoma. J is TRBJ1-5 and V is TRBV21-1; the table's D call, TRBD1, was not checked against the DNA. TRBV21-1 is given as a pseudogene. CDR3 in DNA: TGTGCCAGCAGCAAAGACAGGGGCGGTCAGCCCCAGCATTTT. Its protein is CASSKDRGGQPQHF.